The next 32 T cell receptor beta chains were all read from a single sample in a study of blood T cell repertoires in COVID-19. Sequencing used immunoSEQ multiplex PCR; TCRdb keeps in-frame clones, though not all of them. Of 90,000 to 95,000 clones detected, 85% to 90% appear once; the ten largest clones hold 4.8%. The sample comprised peripheral blood. These receptors all stem from a woman older than 75 with active COVID-19.

This chain links TRBV20-1 with TRBJ1-1, with D possibly TRBD1 on 6 matching bases. CDR3 length: 14 amino acids. Trimming pared 3 bases from V and 1 base from J, leaving 12 bases between. The germline CDR1 and CDR2 sequences are DFQATT and SNEGSKA (reference sequence). The CDR3 reads CSASFQGTNTEAFF. CDR3 in DNA: TGCAGTGCTAGTTTTCAGGGGACGAACACTGAAGCTTTCTTT.

The rearrangement joins TRBV19 to TRBJ1-5; 7 bases map to TRBD1. Germline loops: CDR1 LNHDA, CDR2 SQIVND (reference sequence). Germline trimming cut 2 bases from V and 4 bases from J; bases unmatched to any gene: 5. CDR3 size: 15 residues. CDR3 sequence (DNA): TGTGCCAGTAGTATAACAGGGGTCCTTAATCAGCCCCAGCATTTT. Translated, it gives CASSITGVLNQPQHF.

The chain couples TRBV10-3 to TRBJ2-1; D call uncertain. V was cut by 3 bases and J by 3 bases, with 12 bases left in between. CDR3 length: 15 amino acids. The germline V gene encodes CDR1 ENHRY and CDR2 SYGVKD. CDR3 sequence reads: CAISEFGGRYNEQFF. The CDR3 coding sequence is TGTGCCATCAGTGAATTTGGCGGCCGCTACAATGAGCAGTTCTTC.

This chain uses TRBV27 with TRBJ1-1; no clear D. Germline CDR1 reads MNHEY; CDR2 reads SMNVEV (reference sequence). This CDR3 has 14 amino acids. Trimming pared 2 bases from V and 7 bases from J, leaving 14 bases between. The CDR3 sequence is CASSLNSFSGEAFF. The CDR3 DNA is TGTGCCAGCAGTTTAAACTCCTTTAGCGGTGAAGCTTTCTTT.

This chain links TRBV6-5 with TRBJ2-5, with 10 bases matching TRBD2. Germline V gene sequence: CDR1 MNHEY, CDR2 SVGAGI. V lost 11 bases to trimming and J lost 3 bases; unmatched junction nucleotides: 6. The length of the CDR3 is 13 residues. The CDR3 here is CAVGTSAEETQYF. As DNA, the CDR3 is TGTGCCGTTGGGACTAGCGCCGAAGAGACCCAGTACTTC.

The rearrangement joins TRBV6-1 to TRBJ1-6; D not certain. V was trimmed by 2 bases and J by 7 bases, leaving 15 bases between them. This CDR3 region has 16 residues. Germline CDR1 and CDR2: MNHNS and SASEGT. CDR3 sequence: CASSESPVAGNSPLHF. In DNA, the CDR3 is TGTGCCAGCAGTGAATCACCCGTTGCAGGCAATTCACCCCTCCACTTT.

This chain joins TRBV3-1 (or the pseudogene TRBV3-2) and TRBJ2-2, with D possibly matching TRBD1 (6 bases). CDR1 LGHDT and CDR2 YNNKEL come from the germline V gene (reference sequence). V was trimmed by 4 bases and J by 4 bases, leaving 7 bases between them. CDR3 length equals 13 residues. The CDR3 region has the DNA TGTGCCAGCAGCCTACAGGGCACCGGGGAGCTGTTTTTT. Its protein product is CASSLQGTGELFF.

The rearrangement links TRBV9 to TRBJ2-5; no definite D call. This CDR3 contains 16 residues. V lost 3 bases and J 1 base, leaving 16 bases between the germline ends. From germline, CDR1 is SGDLS and CDR2 YYNGEE. The chain's CDR3 is CASSADQRTIQETQYF. For the CDR3, the DNA is TGTGCCAGCAGCGCCGACCAGCGAACCATCCAAGAGACCCAGTACTTC.

The rearrangement uses TRBV9 and TRBJ2-3, with 9 bases aligning to TRBD2. There are 15 residues in the CDR3. V shed 0 bases, J shed 8 bases, and the junction held 7 bases outside the gene matches. Germline lookup yields CDR1 SGDLS and CDR2 YYNGEE. This CDR3 reads CASSVGGRAGGTQYF. In DNA form, the CDR3 reads TGTGCCAGCAGCGTAGGCGGGAGGGCCGGAGGTACGCAGTATTTT. Full variable domain (rest looked up from reference TRBV9 and TRBJ2-3): DSGVTQTPKHLITATGQRVTLRCSPRSGDLSVYWYQQSLDQGLQFLIQYYNGEERAKGNILERFSAQQFPDLHSELNLSSLELGDSALYFCASSVGGRAGGTQYFGPGTRLTVL.

The chain employs TRBV19 and TRBJ1-2; 12 nucleotides agree with TRBD1. V lost 4 bases, J lost 7 bases, and 13 bases stayed unmatched. The CDR3 covers 17 residues. Germline V gene sequence: CDR1 LNHDA, CDR2 SQIVND (reference sequence). CDR3 amino acids: CASSRVATGQGAGGYTF. The DNA of the CDR3 is TGTGCCAGTAGTAGAGTAGCTACGGGACAGGGGGCAGGTGGCTACACCTTC.

V is TRBV7-8 and J is TRBJ2-1, with 8 bases fitting TRBD1. V trimming: 3 bases; J trimming: 4 bases; junction bases outside the gene matches: 2. The CDR3 totals 14 residues. CDR1 is SGHVS, CDR2 FQNEAQ, per germline. The CDR3 loop reads CASSFRDRYNEQFF. The CDR3 nucleotides read TGTGCCAGCAGCTTTCGGGACAGGTACAATGAGCAGTTCTTC.

Here the CDR3 reads CASSPLYTEAFF. As DNA, the CDR3 is TGTGCCAGCAGCCCCTTATACACTGAAGCTTTCTTT. The genes are TRBV7-9 and TRBJ1-1; no reliable D call. CDR3 length: 12 residues. V was cut by 5 bases and J by 3 bases, with 7 bases left in between. CDR1 and CDR2 from the germline V gene are SEHNR and FQNEAQ (reference sequence).

This chain joins TRBV7-9 and TRBJ1-5; 8 bases are shared with TRBD1. Germline lookup yields CDR1 SEHNR and CDR2 FQNEAQ (reference sequence). V trimming: 4 bases; J trimming: 8 bases; junction bases outside the gene matches: 13. The CDR3 has 16 amino acids. The CDR3 protein is CASSSDRGQSAEPQHF. CDR3 in DNA: TGTGCCAGCAGCTCAGACAGGGGACAATCGGCCGAGCCCCAGCATTTT.

V is TRBV6-5 and J is TRBJ1-2; D is perhaps TRBD1 (5 bases). Germline lookup yields CDR1 MNHEY and CDR2 SVGAGI. The germline V and J ends were trimmed by 0 bases and 4 bases, with 9 bases remaining between them. There are 14 residues in the CDR3. CDR3 in amino acids: CASSYSGQFYGYTF. The CDR3 DNA reads as TGTGCCAGCAGTTACTCGGGGCAGTTCTATGGCTACACCTTC.

V gene TRBV4-3 combines with J gene TRBJ2-3; 10 bases map to TRBD2. The CDR3 consists of 15 residues. CDR1 and CDR2 (germline): LGHNA, YSLEER. The trim removed 4 bases at V and 5 bases at J, leaving 6 bases unmatched. The CDR3: CASSLAGLAEDTQYF. CDR3 nucleotides: TGCGCCAGCAGCCTCGCTGGACTAGCGGAAGATACGCAGTATTTT.

This clone was seen only a few times. V gene TRBV30 combines with J gene TRBJ2-1, with 7 bases aligning to TRBD2. V shed 4 bases, J shed 3 bases, and the junction held 9 bases outside the gene matches. Germline CDR1 GTSNPN, CDR2 SVGIG (reference sequence). The CDR3 has 15 amino acids. The DNA of the CDR3 is TGTGCCTGGATCAACCGACTAGCTTTCTACAATGAGCAGTTCTTC. This gives the protein CAWINRLAFYNEQFF.

DNA of the CDR3: TGTGCCACCAGCAGAGATAGACTGCTTAATGAGCAGTTCTTC. This gives the protein CATSRDRLLNEQFF. The V call is TRBV15, the J call TRBJ2-1; D gene uncertain. The ends were cut back, 0 bases at V and 7 bases at J, with 10 bases in the middle. This CDR3 comprises 14 residues. Germline CDR1 is LNHNV and CDR2 is YYDKDF (reference sequence).

The chain couples TRBV5-4 to TRBJ2-7, with TRBD1 matching 7 bases. The germline V gene encodes CDR1 SGHNT and CDR2 YYREEE (reference sequence). The V and J ends lost 4 bases and 3 bases, in that order; junction bases with no gene match: 10. CDR3 length equals 15 residues. CDR3 nucleotides: TGTGCCAGCAGCGCTAGTGGACAGGCCCGCTACGAGCAGTACTTC. Translating it yields CASSASGQARYEQYF.

For this clone: An end of the junction differs from the germline gene, which may be a read error. The gene calls are TRBV12-3 or TRBV12-4 and TRBJ2-2; the match to TRBD1 covers 7 bases. The CDR3 runs to 12 residues. The CDR3: CAGTVNTGELFF. CDR3 sequence (DNA): TGCGCCGGGACAGTAAACACCGGGGAGCTGTTTTTT.

This clone has a single count. The chain combines TRBV2 with TRBJ2-3; 8 bases line up with TRBD2. The junction had 5 bases not matched to a gene; V was cut back by 8 bases and J by 4 bases. The CDR3 has 13 residues. In germline, CDR1 is SNHLY, CDR2 FYNNEI. This chain's CDR3 is CASEGLASDTQYF. CDR3 in DNA: TGTGCCAGCGAAGGACTAGCATCAGATACGCAGTATTTT.

The chain carries TRBV19 and TRBJ2-7; no definite D call. Trimming removed 1 base at V and 5 bases at J, with 18 bases between. From germline, CDR1 is LNHDA and CDR2 SQIVND (reference sequence). CDR3 size: 16 residues. CDR3 sequence (DNA): TGTGCCAGTAGTATAGTTGGGCCCTCACTCCCCCACGAGCAGTACTTC. This translates into CASSIVGPSLPHEQYF.

The gene calls are TRBV7-8 and TRBJ2-7; D is perhaps TRBD2 (6 bases). CDR1 is SGHVS, CDR2 FQNEAQ, per germline. CDR3 length equals 16 residues. V lost 5 bases and J lost 0, with 17 bases in between. In nucleotides, the CDR3 is TGTGCCAGCAGCCCGCTCCCTAGCGCGTCCTCCTACGAGCAGTACTTC. Translation: CASSPLPSASSYEQYF.

The chain has TRBV7-2 and TRBJ2-5; TRBD2 matches 7 bases. The CDR3 is 14 amino acids. Germline V CDR1 and CDR2: SGHTA, FQGNSA. J lost 3 bases, V lost 1 base, and 2 bases had no gene match. This CDR3 is CASSLGLAEETQYF. As DNA, the CDR3 is TGTGCCAGCAGCTTAGGGCTAGCGGAAGAGACCCAGTACTTC. The full variable domain, completed using reference TRBV7-2 and TRBJ2-5, is GAGVSQSPSNKVTEKGKDVELRCDPISGHTALYWYRQSLGQGLEFLIYFQGNSAPDKSGLPSDRFSAERTGGSVSTLTIQRTQQEDSAVYLCASSLGLAEETQYFGPGTRLLVL.

The rearrangement links TRBV28 to TRBJ2-7; maybe TRBD2 (5 bases). The V end lost 7 bases, the J end lost 0 bases, and 7 bases lay between the germline ends. Germline V lookup: CDR1 MDHEN, CDR2 SYDVKM. This CDR3 is 12 amino acids long. The CDR3 DNA reads TGTGCCAGCAATCGGGGCTCCTACGAGCAGTACTTC. Translated, it gives CASNRGSYEQYF.

The rearrangement uses TRBV5-1 and TRBJ1-1; D remains unclear. The V gene's germline CDR1 is SGHRS and CDR2 YFSETQ. CDR3 length equals 14 residues. V lost 5 bases, J lost 0 bases, and 11 bases lay in between. The CDR3 DNA reads as TGCGCCAGCAGTTTCGGAGGTATGAACACTGAAGCTTTCTTT. Amino acid sequence: CASSFGGMNTEAFF.

The CDR3 loop is CASSDLRGDDNEQFF. Written as DNA, the CDR3 is TGTGCCAGCAGTGACCTCCGGGGGGACGACAATGAGCAGTTCTTC. V and J are TRBV6-1 and TRBJ2-1, with 7 nucleotides matching TRBD2. The V gene's germline CDR1 is MNHNS and CDR2 SASEGT. CDR3 length: 15 residues. With V trimmed by 3 bases and J by 5 bases, 7 bases remained unmatched.

This clone was counted a few times. The chain combines TRBV19 with TRBJ1-1, with a weak D call TRBD1 (6 bases). CDR3 length: 14 residues. V lost 7 bases, J lost 3 bases, and 15 bases lay in between. Germline V lookup: CDR1 LNHDA, CDR2 SQIVND (reference sequence). The CDR3, as DNA: TGTGCCAGTAAATCCACAGGGTTGGACACTGAAGCTTTCTTT. Residues: CASKSTGLDTEAFF. The full variable domain, in which reference TRBV19 and TRBJ1-1 provide the parts outside the CDR3, is DGGITQSPKYLFRKEGQNVTLSCEQNLNHDAMYWYRQDPGQGLRLIYYSQIVNDFQKGDIAEGYSVSREKKESFPLTVTSAQKNPTAFYLCASKSTGLDTEAFFGQGTRLTVV.

This rearrangement joins TRBV9 to TRBJ1-4; D gene unclear. This CDR3 comprises 15 residues. Trimming stripped 1 base from V and 4 bases from J, with 11 bases between. The germline V gene encodes CDR1 SGDLS and CDR2 YYNGEE. Written as DNA, the CDR3 is TGTGCCAGCAGCGTATCGGCAGGCCATAATGAAAAACTGTTTTTT. Residues: CASSVSAGHNEKLFF. The full variable domain, rest sourced from reference TRBV9 and TRBJ1-4, is DSGVTQTPKHLITATGQRVTLRCSPRSGDLSVYWYQQSLDQGLQFLIQYYNGEERAKGNILERFSAQQFPDLHSELNLSSLELGDSALYFCASSVSAGHNEKLFFGSGTQLSVL.

This clone was observed a single time. The chain recombines TRBV5-4 with TRBJ1-2; D is ambiguous. Germline-derived CDR1 and CDR2 are SGHNT and YYREEE (reference sequence). Trimming removed 0 bases at V and 10 bases at J, with 13 bases between. The CDR3 contains 13 residues. In nucleotides, the CDR3 is TGTGCCAGCAGCTTGGACAGAACGAGGGACTACACCTTC. The encoded protein is CASSLDRTRDYTF.

The J gene is TRBJ2-1, the V gene TRBV7-2; the D is unclear. CDR1 and CDR2 (germline): SGHTA, FQGNSA. The CDR3 covers 12 residues. V was pared by 5 bases and J by 8 bases, with 10 bases between. CDR3 DNA sequence: TGTGCCAGCAGCCCAAAACTCTATGAGCAGTTCTTC. The encoded protein is CASSPKLYEQFF.

This chain joins TRBV24-1 and TRBJ1-1; no firm D call. V gave up 9 bases and J gave up 4 bases, with 23 bases separating them. In germline, CDR1 is KGHDR, CDR2 SFDVKD. CDR3 length: 16 residues. As DNA, the CDR3 is TGTGCCACCTTAAACACCTCGCAGGAGGGTGGCACTGAAGCTTTCTTT. Protein product: CATLNTSQEGGTEAFF.

This CDR3 is CASSHPPGTGNEKLFF. The CDR3 nucleotides are TGCGCCAGCAGCCACCCTCCCGGGACAGGGAATGAAAAACTGTTTTTT. This rearrangement joins TRBV4-1 to TRBJ1-4; 9 bases line up with TRBD1. V trimming: 3 bases; J trimming: 5 bases; junction bases outside the gene matches: 7. In germline, CDR1 is MGHRA, CDR2 YSYEKL. CDR3 length: 16 residues.